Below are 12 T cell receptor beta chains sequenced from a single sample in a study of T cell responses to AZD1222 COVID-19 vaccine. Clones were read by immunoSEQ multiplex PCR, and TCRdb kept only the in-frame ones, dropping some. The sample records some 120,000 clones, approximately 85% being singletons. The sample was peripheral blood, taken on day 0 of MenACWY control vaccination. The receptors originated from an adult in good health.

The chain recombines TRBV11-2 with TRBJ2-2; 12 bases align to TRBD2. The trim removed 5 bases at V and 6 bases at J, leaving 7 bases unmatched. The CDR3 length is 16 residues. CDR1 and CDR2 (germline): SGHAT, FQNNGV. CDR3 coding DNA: TGTGCCAGCAGCCCGAGACTAGCGGGAGTATCCGGGGAGCTGTTTTTT. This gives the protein CASSPRLAGVSGELFF.

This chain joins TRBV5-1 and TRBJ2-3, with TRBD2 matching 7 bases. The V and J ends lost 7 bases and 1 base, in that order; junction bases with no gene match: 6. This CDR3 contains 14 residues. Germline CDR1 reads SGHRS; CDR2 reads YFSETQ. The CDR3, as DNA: TGCGCCAGCCAGACTAGCTCAGGCACAGATACGCAGTATTTT. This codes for CASQTSSGTDTQYF.

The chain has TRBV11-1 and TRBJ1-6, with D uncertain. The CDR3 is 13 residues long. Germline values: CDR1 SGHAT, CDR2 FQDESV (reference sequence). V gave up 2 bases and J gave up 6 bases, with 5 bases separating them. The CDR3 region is CASSLRANSPLHF. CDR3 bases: TGTGCCAGCAGCTTACGGGCTAATTCACCCCTCCACTTT.

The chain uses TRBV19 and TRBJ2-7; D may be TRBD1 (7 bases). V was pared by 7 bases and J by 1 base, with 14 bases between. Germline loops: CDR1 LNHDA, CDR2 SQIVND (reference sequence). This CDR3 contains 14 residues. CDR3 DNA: TGTGCCAGTAAGGAGGGGGCGACGTCCTACGAGCAGTACTTC. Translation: CASKEGATSYEQYF.

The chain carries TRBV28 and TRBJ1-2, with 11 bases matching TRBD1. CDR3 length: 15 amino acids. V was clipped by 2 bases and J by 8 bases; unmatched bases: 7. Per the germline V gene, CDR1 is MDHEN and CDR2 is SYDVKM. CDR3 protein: CASSLGGQGARGYTF. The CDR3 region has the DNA TGTGCCAGCAGTTTAGGTGGACAGGGGGCGCGGGGCTACACCTTC.

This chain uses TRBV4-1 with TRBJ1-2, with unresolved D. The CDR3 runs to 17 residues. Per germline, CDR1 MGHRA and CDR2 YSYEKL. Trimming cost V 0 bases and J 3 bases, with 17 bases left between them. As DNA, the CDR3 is TGCGCCAGCAGCCAAGATCCCGGGCAGGTCGATTACTATGGCTACACCTTC. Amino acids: CASSQDPGQVDYYGYTF.

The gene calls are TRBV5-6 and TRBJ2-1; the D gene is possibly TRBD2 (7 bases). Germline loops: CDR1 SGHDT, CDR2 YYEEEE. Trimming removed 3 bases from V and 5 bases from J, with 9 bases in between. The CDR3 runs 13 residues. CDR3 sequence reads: CASSSGGHNEQFF. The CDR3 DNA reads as TGTGCCAGCAGCTCGGGGGGCCACAATGAGCAGTTCTTC.

The CDR3 reads CASSPPKNTGELFF. CDR3 nucleotide sequence: TGTGCCAGCAGCCCTCCCAAGAACACCGGGGAGCTGTTTTTT. This chain links TRBV5-4 with TRBJ2-2, with unresolved D. Germline CDR1 SGHNT, CDR2 YYREEE (reference sequence). The CDR3 covers 14 residues. The V and J ends lost 4 bases and 1 base respectively, with 8 bases between them.

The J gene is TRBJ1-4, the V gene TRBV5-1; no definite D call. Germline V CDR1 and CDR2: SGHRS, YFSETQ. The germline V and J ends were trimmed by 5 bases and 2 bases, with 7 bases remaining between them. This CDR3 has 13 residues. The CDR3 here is CASSSFTNEKLFF. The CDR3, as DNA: TGCGCCAGCAGTAGTTTTACTAATGAAAAACTGTTTTTT.

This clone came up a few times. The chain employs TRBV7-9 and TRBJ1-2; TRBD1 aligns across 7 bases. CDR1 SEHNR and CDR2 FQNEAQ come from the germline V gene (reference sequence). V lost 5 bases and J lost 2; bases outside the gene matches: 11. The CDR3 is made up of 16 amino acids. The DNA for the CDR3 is TGTGCCAGCAGCAAGACGAGGGGGCCACAAAACTATGGCTACACCTTC. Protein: CASSKTRGPQNYGYTF.

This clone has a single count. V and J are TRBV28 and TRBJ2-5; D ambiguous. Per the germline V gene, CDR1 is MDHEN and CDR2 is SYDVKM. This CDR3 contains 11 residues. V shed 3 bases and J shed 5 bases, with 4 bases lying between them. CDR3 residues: CASSLTETQYF. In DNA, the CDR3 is TGTGCCAGCAGTTTGACGGAGACCCAGTACTTC. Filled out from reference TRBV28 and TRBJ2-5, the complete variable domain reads DVKVTQSSRYLVKRTGEKVFLECVQDMDHENMFWYRQDPGLGLRLIYFSYDVKMKEKGDIPEGYSVSREKKERFSLILESASTNQTSMYLCASSLTETQYFGPGTRLLVL.

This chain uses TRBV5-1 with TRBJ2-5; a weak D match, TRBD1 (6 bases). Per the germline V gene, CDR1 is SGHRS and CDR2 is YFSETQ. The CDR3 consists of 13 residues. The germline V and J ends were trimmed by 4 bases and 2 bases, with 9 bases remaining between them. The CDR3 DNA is TGCGCCAGCAGCGGCGGACAGCAAGAGACCCAGTACTTC. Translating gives CASSGGQQETQYF.